Each of the 19 T cell receptor beta chains below was sequenced from the same sample in a study of blood T cell repertoires in COVID-19. Profiling relied on immunoSEQ multiplex PCR, and the TCRdb table lists in-frame clones only, not all of them. The sample shows about 250,000 clones, approximately 91% of them seen only once. The sample was peripheral blood. Receptor source: a woman in her forties who had recovered from COVID-19.

The chain employs TRBV2 and TRBJ2-3; 14 nucleotides agree with TRBD2. This CDR3 comprises 16 residues. J was trimmed by 2 bases and V by 9 bases; bases with no gene match: 7. CDR1 SNHLY and CDR2 FYNNEI come from the germline V gene. The CDR3 loop reads CASEGLAGVITDTQYF. For the CDR3, the DNA is TGTGCCAGTGAGGGACTAGCGGGGGTAATCACAGATACGCAGTATTTT.

The V gene is TRBV5-1, the J gene TRBJ2-1, with 9 bases fitting TRBD1. The germline V gene encodes CDR1 SGHRS and CDR2 YFSETQ. V gave up 2 bases and J gave up 8 bases; unmatched junction bases: 14. The CDR3 loop spans 17 amino acids. CDR3 in DNA: TGCGCCAGCAGCTTCCTTACAGGGGGCGCGACGCTGTATGAGCAGTTCTTC. It is translated as CASSFLTGGATLYEQFF.

The CDR3 spells CASSSIDWLISNEQFF. In DNA, the CDR3 is TGTGCCAGCAGTTCCATCGACTGGCTAATTTCCAATGAGCAGTTCTTC. The rearrangement links TRBV6-2 or TRBV6-3 to TRBJ2-1; D unresolved. Germline V gene sequence: CDR1 MNHEY, CDR2 SVGEGT. The CDR3 consists of 16 residues. Trimming left V 4 bases short and J 6 bases short, with 19 bases between.

This sequence joins TRBV24-1 and TRBJ2-1, with 16 positions matching TRBD2. Unmatched junction bases numbered 3, after V lost 0 bases and J lost 5 bases. Germline CDR1 is KGHDR and CDR2 is SFDVKD. The CDR3 runs to 18 residues. This chain's CDR3 is CATSDLGTSGRAHNEQFF. The CDR3 nucleotides read TGTGCCACCAGTGATTTGGGGACTAGCGGGAGGGCCCACAATGAGCAGTTCTTC.

The chain uses TRBV7-2 and TRBJ2-1; D unclear. The germline V gene encodes CDR1 SGHTA and CDR2 FQGNSA. The CDR3 contains 12 residues. Trimming stripped 5 bases from V and 5 bases from J, with 7 bases between. The CDR3 nucleotides are TGTGCCAGCAGCCCCTATAACAATGAGCAGTTCTTC. It is translated as CASSPYNNEQFF.

The chain joins TRBV3-1 (or the pseudogene TRBV3-2) to TRBJ2-7; D perhaps matches TRBD1 (6 bases). The V and J ends lost 2 bases and 5 bases respectively, with 10 bases between them. CDR1 is LGHDT, CDR2 YNNKEL, per germline (reference sequence). The CDR3 covers 13 residues. For the CDR3, the DNA is TGTGCCAGCAGCCAATGGGGGCGCGACGAGCAGTACTTC. This codes for CASSQWGRDEQYF.

The chain employs TRBV5-4 and TRBJ2-5; 13 nucleotides match TRBD2. Germline CDR1 SGHNT, CDR2 YYREEE (reference sequence). The CDR3 contains 16 residues. Unmatched junction bases numbered 8, after V lost 4 bases and J lost 5 bases. CDR3 sequence (DNA): TGTGCCAGCAGCAACGCGGGACTAGCGGGGCGGGAGACCCAGTACTTC. This gives the protein CASSNAGLAGRETQYF.

The rearrangement joins TRBV7-2 to TRBJ2-7; 14 bases line up with TRBD2. Per germline, CDR1 SGHTA and CDR2 FQGNSA. Trimming cost V 4 bases and J 7 bases; bases outside gene matches: 9. This CDR3 has 16 residues. In nucleotides, the CDR3 is TGTGCCAGCAGCTCACAGGGACTAGCGGGAGTGGGTGAGCAGTACTTC. It is translated as CASSSQGLAGVGEQYF.

This rearrangement joins TRBV19 to TRBJ2-7, with D perhaps TRBD1 (6 bases). Trimming took off 8 bases at V and 0 bases at J, with 8 bases between the two ends. The germline V gene has CDR1 LNHDA and CDR2 SQIVND (reference sequence). This CDR3 is built from 12 residues. DNA for the CDR3: TGTGCCAGTTCGACAGGCTCCTACGAGCAGTACTTC. This translates into CASSTGSYEQYF. Drawing the rest from reference TRBV19 and TRBJ2-7, the complete variable domain is DGGITQSPKYLFRKEGQNVTLSCEQNLNHDAMYWYRQDPGQGLRLIYYSQIVNDFQKGDIAEGYSVSREKKESFPLTVTSAQKNPTAFYLCASSTGSYEQYFGPGTRLTVT.

The chain couples TRBV28 to TRBJ1-2; 8 nucleotides align to TRBD1. The J segment lost 3 bases and the V segment lost 5 bases, leaving 5 bases of the junction unmatched. There are 14 residues in the CDR3. CDR1 MDHEN and CDR2 SYDVKM come from the germline V gene. The CDR3 bases are TGTGCCAGCAGTCGAACAGGGGGTGACTATGGCTACACCTTC. Translated: CASSRTGGDYGYTF.

This chain uses TRBV19 with TRBJ2-2; D is unclear. CDR1 is LNHDA and CDR2 is SQIVND in the germline V gene (reference sequence). The CDR3 runs 15 residues. The germline V and J ends were trimmed by 6 bases and 1 base, with 12 bases remaining between them. DNA for the CDR3: TGTGCCAGTAGCATCACACGACAGAACACCGGGGAGCTGTTTTTT. It translates to CASSITRQNTGELFF. The whole variable domain, remainder taken from reference TRBV19 and TRBJ2-2, is DGGITQSPKYLFRKEGQNVTLSCEQNLNHDAMYWYRQDPGQGLRLIYYSQIVNDFQKGDIAEGYSVSREKKESFPLTVTSAQKNPTAFYLCASSITRQNTGELFFGEGSRLTVL.

V usage is TRBV30 and J usage is TRBJ2-1, with 7 bases matching TRBD1. The CDR3 has 14 residues. The V segment lost 2 bases and the J segment 4 bases; nucleotides outside the gene matches: 5. Looked up from germline, CDR1 is GTSNPN and CDR2 is SVGIG (reference sequence). CDR3 DNA sequence: TGTGCCTGGAGTCTAGACAGGGTATACAATGAGCAGTTCTTC. It encodes CAWSLDRVYNEQFF.

This rearrangement joins TRBV7-2 to TRBJ2-2, with 9 nucleotides matching TRBD1. Germline V CDR1 and CDR2: SGHTA, FQGNSA. The CDR3 totals 15 residues. J was trimmed by 5 bases and V by 4 bases; bases with no gene match: 5. The CDR3 DNA is TGTGCCAGCAGCTCACAGGGGGCGCAGACCGGGGAGCTGTTTTTT. Translating gives CASSSQGAQTGELFF.

V and J are TRBV28 and TRBJ1-5; D not resolved. This CDR3 contains 13 residues. The germline V and J ends were trimmed by 6 bases and 7 bases, with 13 bases remaining between them. Germline V gives CDR1 MDHEN, CDR2 SYDVKM. The CDR3 is CASSLGVLQPQHF. For the CDR3, the DNA is TGTGCCAGCAGCCTCGGGGTTTTGCAGCCCCAGCATTTT.

This chain connects TRBV28 to TRBJ1-2; perhaps TRBD1 as D (5 bases). V dropped 5 bases and J dropped 4 bases, with 17 bases sitting between them. Germline CDR1 is MDHEN and CDR2 is SYDVKM. The CDR3 loop spans 15 amino acids. The CDR3 spells CASSRYGAPSYGYTF. CDR3 nucleotide sequence: TGTGCCAGCAGTCGTTATGGGGCCCCGAGCTATGGCTACACCTTC.

Note on this clone: A much larger clone sits a single nucleotide away, making a read error possible. The same CDR3 can be traced to other DNA sequences in this sample. The rearrangement uses TRBV7-8 and TRBJ2-1; 13 positions match TRBD2. CDR1 and CDR2 from the germline V gene are SGHVS and FQNEAQ. Losses at the gene ends were 1 base for V and 7 bases for J; bases not matched to a gene: 4. The CDR3 is made up of 16 amino acids. CDR3 DNA sequence: TGTGCCAGCAGCTTAGAACTAGCGGGGGGGCCTAATGAGCAGTTCTTC. Residues: CASSLELAGGPNEQFF.

The chain uses TRBV19 and TRBJ1-4, with 7 bases that match TRBD1. V shed 7 bases and J 6 bases; nucleotides not matched to a gene: 11. The CDR3 totals 15 residues. Looked up from germline, CDR1 is LNHDA and CDR2 is SQIVND (reference sequence). The DNA for the CDR3 is TGTGCCAGTAATGACCCTGGACAGGTTTATGAAAAACTGTTTTTT. This gives the protein CASNDPGQVYEKLFF.

The chain links TRBV7-9 to TRBJ2-7, with 9 bases lining up with TRBD1. The CDR3 runs to 14 residues. After removal of 6 bases from V and 6 bases from J, the junction contained 9 bases not matched to a gene. Germline lookup yields CDR1 SEHNR and CDR2 FQNEAQ (reference sequence). Here the CDR3 reads CASSPGTGFLEQYF. CDR3 coding DNA: TGTGCCAGCAGTCCCGGGACAGGGTTCCTCGAGCAGTACTTC.

The chain is built from TRBV6-1 and TRBJ2-1; TRBD2 aligns across 8 bases. The CDR3 sequence is 17 residues long. With V trimmed by 1 base and J by 3 bases, 8 bases remained unmatched. Germline loops: CDR1 MNHNS, CDR2 SASEGT. The CDR3 protein is CASSEEGVAGFYNEQFF. In nucleotides, the CDR3 is TGTGCCAGCAGTGAAGAAGGAGTAGCGGGGTTCTACAATGAGCAGTTCTTC.